These T cell receptor beta chains were read from a single sample in a study of blood T cells in healthy people across ages. Via MiXCR, TCRdb re-called the 5' RACE reads, giving one row per CDR3 protein. The table lists just over 1 million distinct CDR3 sequences, 35% to 55% of them singletons, with approximately 17% in the top ten. The sample consisted of blood. These receptors all stem from a woman aged 55-70 years in good health. CDR3s include the opening cysteine and the closing phenylalanine or tryptophan. The D gene is left open where the match is weak. Size is omitted from some rows. Given values are once, few, many or a class for expanded clones.

-	TRBV11-2	TRBJ2-1	-	CASSFLGNNEQFF	TGTGCCAGCAGCTTTCTAGGGAACAATGAGCAGTTCTTC
TRBD2	TRBV7-3	TRBJ2-1	few	CASSFLPTSGRDEQFF	TGTGCCAGCAGCTTCCTTCCGACTAGCGGGAGGGATGAGCAGTTCTTC
TRBD1	TRBV6-7	TRBJ2-5	-	CASSSTGVLVETQYF	TGTGCCAGCAGTTCCACAGGGGTACTGGTGGAGACCCAGTACTTC
-	TRBV6-6	TRBJ1-2	few	CASSPIAPYGYTF	TGTGCCAGCAGTCCCATAGCCCCCTATGGCTACACCTTC
TRBD2	TRBV20-1	TRBJ2-3	few	CSSGSGVTDTQYF	TGCAGTAGCGGGAGTGGGGTCACAGATACGCAGTATTTT
-	TRBV28	TRBJ2-1	once	CASSLHLGKIIYEQFF	TGTGCCAGCAGCCTCCACCTAGGGAAGATTATCTATGAGCAGTTCTTC
-	TRBV20-1	TRBJ2-7	few	CSAHRGGSYEQYF	TGCAGTGCCCACAGGGGAGGAAGCTACGAGCAGTACTTC
-	TRBV20-1	TRBJ1-6	-	CSARDPIALHF	TGCAGTGCTAGAGATCCCATAGCCCTCCACTTT
-	TRBV21-1	TRBJ2-5	-	CASSKEFQETQYF	TGTGCCAGCAGCAAAGAGTTCCAAGAGACCCAGTACTTC
TRBD1	TRBV28	TRBJ2-6	-	CASSGDSLANVLTF	TGTGCCAGCAGTGGGGACAGCTTAGCCAACGTCCTGACTTTC
-	TRBV12-3/TRBV12-4	TRBJ2-3	-	CASSFVGRQYF	TGTGCCAGCAGTTTCGTCGGCCGGCAGTATTTT
-	TRBV6-2/TRBV6-3	TRBJ2-5	few	CASINSEGQETQYF	TGTGCCAGCATCAATTCCGAGGGTCAAGAGACCCAGTACTTC
-	TRBV27	TRBJ2-1	-	CASSFHRDATYNEQFF	TGTGCCAGCAGTTTTCACCGGGACGCCACCTACAATGAGCAGTTCTTC
-	TRBV27	TRBJ2-7	few	CASSLSWGLSYEQYF	TGTGCCAGCAGTTTATCATGGGGCCTTTCCTACGAGCAGTACTTC